The 22 T cell receptor beta chains in this list originate from one sample, sequenced in a study of metastatic and nonmetastatic thyroid tumors. Using MiXCR, TCRdb re-called clones from the PCR reads. The sample yields fewer than 35,000 clones, about a sixth seen once. The entire patient cohort was treatment-naive prior to thyroid surgery. What was sequenced was blood. The source of these receptors is a female donor with papillary thyroid cancer or a benign thyroid nodule (not recorded which). Some clones in this sample may be carry-over from other donors' samples.

This clone occurred many times. The V call is TRBV7-2, the J call TRBJ2-7, with TRBD1 as a possible D gene (6 bases). V was cut by 2 bases and J by 3 bases, with 14 bases left in between. Germline V CDR1 and CDR2: SGHTA, FQGNSA. This CDR3 is built from 15 residues. Here the CDR3 reads CASSLSPDSFYEQYF. CDR3 DNA: TGTGCCAGCAGCTTATCCCCGGACAGCTTCTACGAGCAGTACTTC.

This clone was observed at least ten times. The chain recombines TRBV5-1 with TRBJ1-2; D is undetermined. The CDR3 is made up of 12 amino acids. Trimming removed 0 bases at V and 5 bases at J, with 5 bases between. Germline CDR1 and CDR2: SGHRS and YFSETQ. The CDR3 DNA reads TGCGCCAGCAGCTTGGGCGGGTATGGCTACACCTTC. Translated, it gives CASSLGGYGYTF.

This clone was seen a few times. A single base separates this from a much larger clone, so it may be a read error. The CDR3 reads CASSTTRHCTRQTQYF. CDR3 nucleotides: TGTGCCAGCAGCACAACTAGACACTGTACTAGGCAGACCCAGTACTTC. The chain couples TRBV6-4 to TRBJ2-5, with D possibly being TRBD2 (5 bases). Germline loops: CDR1 MRHNA, CDR2 SNTAGT. This CDR3 region has 16 residues. Trimming took off 6 bases at V and 6 bases at J, with 23 bases between the two ends.

This clone is medium-sized within its sample. The chain couples TRBV6-2 or TRBV6-3 to TRBJ1-5; D gene unclear. Trimming pared 4 bases from V and 5 bases from J, leaving 12 bases between. The CDR3 is made up of 14 amino acids. CDR1 and CDR2 from the germline V gene are MNHEY and SVGEGT. The CDR3 region has the DNA TGTGCCAGCAGTTCCGACGGCGAACATCAGCCCCAGCATTTT. Translation gives CASSSDGEHQPQHF.

The chain recombines TRBV15 with TRBJ2-7; D remains unclear. The CDR3 runs 14 residues. Germline CDR1 LNHNV, CDR2 YYDKDF (reference sequence). Deletions cut 9 bases from V and 0 bases from J, with 15 bases between. CDR3 DNA: TGTGCCACTACGTCGTTTCCGAGCTCCTACGAGCAGTACTTC. Translating gives CATTSFPSSYEQYF.

This clone was seen only a few times. This sequence may be a read error, since a much larger clone differs from it by one base. Other DNA sequences in the same sample also yield this CDR3. The chain is built from TRBV5-6 and TRBJ1-1; unclear D gene. Germline V gene lookup returns CDR1 SGHDT and CDR2 YYEEEE. V lost 4 bases, J lost 2 bases, and 6 bases lay in between. This CDR3 has 12 amino acids. CDR3 sequence: CASSPGNTEAFF. In nucleotides, the CDR3 is TGTGCCAGCAGCCCAGGTAACACTGAAGCTTTCTTT. The variable domain in full, with the rest retrieved from reference TRBV5-6 and TRBJ1-1, is DAGVTQSPTHLIKTRGQQVTLRCSPKSGHDTVSWYQQALGQGPQFIFQYYEEEERQRGNFPDRFSGHQFPNYSSELNVNALLLGDSALYLCASSPGNTEAFFGQGTRLTVV.

The chain uses TRBV11-2 and TRBJ2-1, with TRBD2 as a possible D gene (5 bases). V gave up 10 bases and J gave up 0 bases, with 16 bases separating them. The CDR3 contains 15 residues. The germline V gene has CDR1 SGHAT and CDR2 FQNNGV. The CDR3 loop is CAIAGGPSSYNEQFF. DNA of the CDR3: TGTGCCATCGCGGGTGGCCCCAGCTCCTACAATGAGCAGTTCTTC.

This clone was seen a few times. The rearrangement uses TRBV12-3 or TRBV12-4 and TRBJ2-7, with a possible D match to TRBD2 (6 bases). V was trimmed by 3 bases and J by 3 bases, leaving 12 bases between them. There are 14 residues in the CDR3. CDR3 coding DNA: TGTGCCAGCAGTTTGCGGGGCGCGATCTACGAGCAGTACTTC. Its protein is CASSLRGAIYEQYF.

The CDR3 region is CASSLDGINYGYTF. The CDR3, as DNA: TGTGCCAGCAGCTTGGATGGAATTAACTATGGCTACACCTTC. V and J are TRBV5-4 and TRBJ1-2; D not certain. The CDR3 runs 14 residues. V shed 0 bases and J shed 1 base, with 7 bases lying between them. Germline assignment: CDR1 SGHNT and CDR2 YYREEE (reference sequence).

The V and J genes are TRBV18 and TRBJ2-7; D is undetermined. Germline CDR1 reads KGHSH; CDR2 reads LQKENI. The CDR3 extends over 12 amino acids. Trimming shortened V by 3 bases and J by 6 bases, and 9 bases separated the two germline ends. The CDR3 loop reads CASSPAVGEQYF. In DNA, the CDR3 is TGTGCCAGCTCACCGGCGGTGGGCGAGCAGTACTTC.

This clone was seen ten or more times. This rearrangement joins TRBV9 to TRBJ2-1; 7 bases match TRBD2. The CDR3 has 18 residues. V shed 0 bases and J 0 bases; nucleotides not matched to a gene: 9. The germline V gene encodes CDR1 SGDLS and CDR2 YYNGEE. DNA of the CDR3: TGTGCCAGCAGCGTAGGTTCTAGCGGCCTGAGCTCCTACAATGAGCAGTTCTTC. Protein sequence: CASSVGSSGLSSYNEQFF.

This clone was seen ten or more times. The chain combines TRBV24-1 with TRBJ2-1; possible D gene TRBD2, 7 bases. The CDR3 spans 18 residues. From germline, CDR1 is KGHDR and CDR2 SFDVKD. The V end was cut by 0 bases, the J end by 4 bases, with 18 bases between. CDR3 coding DNA: TGTGCCACCAGTGATTTGCATTCCCGGGCGGGGGCTTACAATGAGCAGTTCTTC. This sequence encodes CATSDLHSRAGAYNEQFF.

At least ten counts were recorded for this clone. CDR3: CASSGPGQAQETQYF. DNA of the CDR3: TGTGCCAGCAGCGGACCGGGACAGGCCCAAGAGACCCAGTACTTC. The chain uses TRBV9 and TRBJ2-5; 8 positions agree with TRBD1. J lost 1 base, V lost 3 bases, and 5 bases had no gene match. Looked up from germline, CDR1 is SGDLS and CDR2 is YYNGEE. The CDR3 runs 15 residues.

This clone showed up many times. The CDR3 spells CASSMVTGELFF. DNA of the CDR3: TGTGCCAGTAGTATGGTTACCGGGGAGCTGTTTTTT. V usage is TRBV19 and J usage is TRBJ2-2; D gene ambiguous. Per germline, CDR1 LNHDA and CDR2 SQIVND (reference sequence). This CDR3 spans 12 amino acids. Trimming left V 3 bases short and J 5 bases short, with 4 bases between.

This clone was counted at least ten times. This chain connects TRBV7-9 to TRBJ2-7; tentatively, D is TRBD1 (6 bases). The germline V and J ends were trimmed by 5 bases and 3 bases, with 14 bases remaining between them. The CDR3 length is 14 residues. The germline V gene has CDR1 SEHNR and CDR2 FQNEAQ (reference sequence). This CDR3 reads CASSPQGTFYEQYF. In DNA form, the CDR3 reads TGTGCCAGCAGCCCTCAGGGGACCTTCTACGAGCAGTACTTC.

This clone was seen at least ten times. The chain links TRBV7-9 to TRBJ2-1, with TRBD2 identical over 7 bases. Germline V lookup: CDR1 SEHNR, CDR2 FQNEAQ (reference sequence). The V and J ends lost 3 bases and 6 bases, in that order; junction bases with no gene match: 14. This CDR3 is built from 17 residues. The DNA of the CDR3 is TGTGCCAGCAGCTTGGTTCAGGGAGGGCCCGTGGGCAATGAGCAGTTCTTC. Amino acid sequence: CASSLVQGGPVGNEQFF.

With respect to this clone: An end of the junction differs from the germline gene, which may be a read error. The chain links TRBV5-1 to TRBJ2-3; 10 bases align to TRBD1. The CDR3 contains 15 residues. Germline V gene lookup returns CDR1 SGHRS and CDR2 YFSETQ. The CDR3: CASSLGQGSSETQSF. The CDR3 DNA follows: TGCGCCAGCAGCCTGGGACAGGGGTCATCAGAGACGCAGTCTTTT. The full variable domain, in which reference TRBV5-1 and TRBJ2-3 provide the parts outside the CDR3, is KAGVTQTPRYLIKTRGQQVTLSCSPISGHRSVSWYQQTPGQGLQFLFEYFSETQRNKGNFPGRFSGRQFSNSRSEMNVSTLELGDSALYLCASSLGQGSSETQSFGPGTRLTVL.

This clone appeared a few times. The chain carries TRBV6-1 and TRBJ2-1, with TRBD1 as a possible D gene (6 bases). The CDR3 has 11 amino acids. The V end lost 6 bases, the J end lost 10 bases, and 10 bases lay between the germline ends. CDR1 is MNHNS, CDR2 SASEGT, per germline. CDR3 sequence reads: CASRTGREQFF. CDR3 coding DNA: TGTGCCAGCAGAACAGGGAGAGAGCAGTTCTTC.

The sample holds a few counts of this clone. The chain combines TRBV28 with TRBJ2-7; no reliable D call. The V gene lost 7 bases and the J gene lost 4 bases, with 17 bases spanning the gap. The CDR3 is 14 amino acids. The germline V gene has CDR1 MDHEN and CDR2 SYDVKM. The CDR3 sequence: CASMCGPNRYEQYF. The DNA for the CDR3 is TGTGCCAGCATGTGTGGTCCAAATCGGTACGAGCAGTACTTC.

This clone was seen at least ten times. The chain recombines TRBV20-1 with TRBJ2-3; 10 positions match TRBD2. Germline loops: CDR1 DFQATT, CDR2 SNEGSKA (reference sequence). This CDR3 is 16 amino acids long. After removal of 2 bases from V and 6 bases from J, the junction contained 11 bases not matched to a gene. CDR3 sequence: CSARPPVSGGPDTQYF. CDR3 nucleotides: TGCAGTGCTAGACCCCCGGTTAGCGGGGGGCCGGATACGCAGTATTTT.

The CDR3: CASGLGQANEKLFF. The CDR3, as DNA: TGTGCTAGTGGTTTGGGACAGGCTAATGAAAAACTGTTTTTT. The rearrangement uses TRBV12-5 and TRBJ1-4; D is perhaps TRBD1 (6 bases). The CDR3 is 14 residues long. Trimming took 1 base from V and 3 from J, leaving 6 bases between them. In germline, CDR1 is LGHNT, CDR2 FRNRAP.

This clone was counted at least ten times. The chain uses TRBV3-1 and TRBJ2-5; 12 bases agree with TRBD2. Looked up from germline, CDR1 is LGHDT and CDR2 is YNNKEL (reference sequence). The V segment lost 1 base and the J segment 5 bases; nucleotides outside the gene matches: 11. This CDR3 spans 18 amino acids. CDR3 nucleotides: TGTGCCAGCAGCCAAGTGCGGCTAGCGGGAGGGCCGTGGGAGACCCAGTACTTC. Protein sequence: CASSQVRLAGGPWETQYF.